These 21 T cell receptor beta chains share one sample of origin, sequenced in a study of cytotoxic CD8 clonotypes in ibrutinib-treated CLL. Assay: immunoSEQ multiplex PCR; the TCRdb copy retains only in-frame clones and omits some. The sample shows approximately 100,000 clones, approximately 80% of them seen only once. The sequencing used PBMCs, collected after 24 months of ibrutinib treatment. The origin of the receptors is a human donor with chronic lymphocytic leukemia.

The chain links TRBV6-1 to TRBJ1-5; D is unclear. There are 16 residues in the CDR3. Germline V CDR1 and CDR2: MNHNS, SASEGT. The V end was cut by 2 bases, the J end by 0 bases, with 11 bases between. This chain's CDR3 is CASSESSSYSNQPQHF. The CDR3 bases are TGTGCCAGCAGTGAAAGTAGTAGCTATAGCAATCAGCCCCAGCATTTT.

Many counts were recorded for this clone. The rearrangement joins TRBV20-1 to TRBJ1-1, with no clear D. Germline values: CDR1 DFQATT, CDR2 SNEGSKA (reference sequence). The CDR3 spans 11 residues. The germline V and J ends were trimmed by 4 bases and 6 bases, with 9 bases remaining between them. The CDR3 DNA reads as TGCAGTGCTAACATGCCAGCTGAAGCTTTCTTT. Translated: CSANMPAEAFF.

CDR3 DNA: TGCGCCAGCAGCTTGGGGAACTACGAGCAGTACTTC. This translates into CASSLGNYEQYF. J is TRBJ2-7 and V is TRBV5-1; no definite D call. This CDR3 comprises 12 residues. Trimming removed 0 bases at V and 3 bases at J, with 4 bases between. Germline-derived CDR1 and CDR2 are SGHRS and YFSETQ.

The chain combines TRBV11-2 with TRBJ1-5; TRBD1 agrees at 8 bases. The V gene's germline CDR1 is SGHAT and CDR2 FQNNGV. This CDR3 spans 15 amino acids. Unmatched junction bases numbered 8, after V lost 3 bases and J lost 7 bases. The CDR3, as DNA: TGTGCCAGCAGCTTGGATACAGGGGGATTGCAGCCCCAGCATTTT. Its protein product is CASSLDTGGLQPQHF. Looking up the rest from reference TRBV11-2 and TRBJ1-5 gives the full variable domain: EAGVAQSPRYKIIEKRQSVAFWCNPISGHATLYWYQQILGQGPKLLIQFQNNGVVDDSQLPKDRFSAERLKGVDSTLKIQPAKLEDSAVYLCASSLDTGGLQPQHFGDGTRLSIL.

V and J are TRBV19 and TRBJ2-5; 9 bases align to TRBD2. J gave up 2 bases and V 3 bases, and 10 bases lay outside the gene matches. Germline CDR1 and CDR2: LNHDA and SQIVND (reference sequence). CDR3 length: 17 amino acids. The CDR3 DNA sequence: TGTGCCAGTAGTATCCCCCGGGGTAGCGGGGGACAAGAGACCCAGTACTTC. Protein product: CASSIPRGSGGQETQYF.

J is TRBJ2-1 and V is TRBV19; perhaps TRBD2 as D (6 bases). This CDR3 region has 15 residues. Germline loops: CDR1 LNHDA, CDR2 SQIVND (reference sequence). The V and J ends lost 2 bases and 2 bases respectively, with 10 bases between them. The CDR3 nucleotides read TGTGCCAGTAGTATATGGGGGGAAACCTACAATGAGCAGTTCTTC. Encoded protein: CASSIWGETYNEQFF.

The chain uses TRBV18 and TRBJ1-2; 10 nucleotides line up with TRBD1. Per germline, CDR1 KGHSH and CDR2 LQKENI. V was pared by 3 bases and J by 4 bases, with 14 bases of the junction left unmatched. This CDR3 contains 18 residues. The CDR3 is CASSPQLSGQGYGYGYTF. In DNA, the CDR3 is TGTGCCAGCTCACCCCAGTTATCGGGACAGGGGTATGGCTATGGCTACACCTTC.

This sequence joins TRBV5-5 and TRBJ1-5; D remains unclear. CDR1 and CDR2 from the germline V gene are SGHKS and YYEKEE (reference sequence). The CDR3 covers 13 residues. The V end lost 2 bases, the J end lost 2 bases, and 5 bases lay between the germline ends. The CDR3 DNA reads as TGTGCCAGCAGCTTAATTGGCAATCAGCCCCAGCATTTT. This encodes CASSLIGNQPQHF.

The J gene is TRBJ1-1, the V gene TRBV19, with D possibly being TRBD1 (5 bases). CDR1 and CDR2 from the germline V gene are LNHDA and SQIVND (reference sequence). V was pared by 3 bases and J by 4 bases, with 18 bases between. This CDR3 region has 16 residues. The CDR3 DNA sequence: TGTGCCAGTAGTATTTTCGTCGGACACCGAGGCACTGAAGCTTTCTTT. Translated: CASSIFVGHRGTEAFF.

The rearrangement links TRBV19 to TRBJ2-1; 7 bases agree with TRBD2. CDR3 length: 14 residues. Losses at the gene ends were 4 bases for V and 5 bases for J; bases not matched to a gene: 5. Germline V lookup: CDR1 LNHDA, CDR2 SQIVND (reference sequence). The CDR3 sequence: CASSSGRDNNEQFF. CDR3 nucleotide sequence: TGTGCCAGTAGTAGCGGGAGAGACAACAATGAGCAGTTCTTC.

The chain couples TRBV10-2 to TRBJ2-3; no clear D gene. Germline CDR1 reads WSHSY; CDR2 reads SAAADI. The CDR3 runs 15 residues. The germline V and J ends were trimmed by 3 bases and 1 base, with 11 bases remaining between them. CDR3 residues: CASSDWGSGTDTQYF. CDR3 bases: TGCGCCAGCAGTGATTGGGGTTCGGGCACAGATACGCAGTATTTT.

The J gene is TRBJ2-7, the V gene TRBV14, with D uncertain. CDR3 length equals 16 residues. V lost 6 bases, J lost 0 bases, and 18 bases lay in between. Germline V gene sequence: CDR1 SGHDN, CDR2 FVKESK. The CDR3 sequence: CASSQTLRTRSYEQYF. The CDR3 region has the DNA TGTGCCAGCAGTCAAACCCTCCGAACACGCTCCTACGAGCAGTACTTC.

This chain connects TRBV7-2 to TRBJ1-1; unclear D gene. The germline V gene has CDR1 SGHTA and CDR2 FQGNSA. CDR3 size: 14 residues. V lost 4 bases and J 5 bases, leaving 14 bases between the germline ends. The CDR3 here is CASSSRGLGTEAFF. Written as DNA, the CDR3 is TGTGCCAGCAGCTCACGTGGGTTGGGAACTGAAGCTTTCTTT.

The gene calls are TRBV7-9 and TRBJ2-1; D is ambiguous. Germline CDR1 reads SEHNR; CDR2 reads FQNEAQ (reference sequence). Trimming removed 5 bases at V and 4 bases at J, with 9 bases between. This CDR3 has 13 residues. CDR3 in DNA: TGTGCCAGCAGCCCCGGTAGGTACAATGAGCAGTTCTTC. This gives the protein CASSPGRYNEQFF.

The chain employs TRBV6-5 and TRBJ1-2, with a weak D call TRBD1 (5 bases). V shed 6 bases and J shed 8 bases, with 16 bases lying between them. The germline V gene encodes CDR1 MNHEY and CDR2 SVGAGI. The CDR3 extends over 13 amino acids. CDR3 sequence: CASSPTVLGGYTF. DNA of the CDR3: TGTGCCAGCAGCCCGACAGTGCTGGGGGGCTACACCTTC.

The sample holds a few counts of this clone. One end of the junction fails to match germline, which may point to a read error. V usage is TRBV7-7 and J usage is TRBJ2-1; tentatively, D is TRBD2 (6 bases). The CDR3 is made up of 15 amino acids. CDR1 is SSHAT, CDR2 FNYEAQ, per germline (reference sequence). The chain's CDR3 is CASSLVPGVFNEQFF. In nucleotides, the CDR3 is TGTGCTAGCAGCTTAGTTCCGGGAGTCTTCAATGAGCAGTTCTTC.

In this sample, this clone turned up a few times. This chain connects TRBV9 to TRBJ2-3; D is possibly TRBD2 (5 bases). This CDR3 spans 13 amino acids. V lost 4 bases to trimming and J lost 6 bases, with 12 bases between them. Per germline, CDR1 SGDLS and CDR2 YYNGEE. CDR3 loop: CASSPRRGDTQYF. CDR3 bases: TGTGCCAGCAGCCCGAGGCGAGGGGATACGCAGTATTTT.

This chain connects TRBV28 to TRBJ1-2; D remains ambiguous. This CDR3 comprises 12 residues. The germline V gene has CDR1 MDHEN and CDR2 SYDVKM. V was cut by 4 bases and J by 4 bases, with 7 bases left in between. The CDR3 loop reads CASSSGTYGYTF. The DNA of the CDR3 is TGTGCCAGCAGTTCAGGTACCTATGGCTACACCTTC.

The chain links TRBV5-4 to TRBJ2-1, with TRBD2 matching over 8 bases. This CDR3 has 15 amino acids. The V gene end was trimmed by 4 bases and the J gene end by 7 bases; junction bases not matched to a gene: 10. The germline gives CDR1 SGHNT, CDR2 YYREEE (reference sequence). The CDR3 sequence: CASSAGRAEKNEQFF. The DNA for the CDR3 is TGTGCCAGCAGCGCCGGGAGGGCCGAGAAGAATGAGCAGTTCTTC. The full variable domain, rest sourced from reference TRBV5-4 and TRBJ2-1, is ETGVTQSPTHLIKTRGQQVTLRCSSQSGHNTVSWYQQALGQGPQFIFQYYREEENGRGNFPPRFSGLQFPNYSSELNVNALELDDSALYLCASSAGRAEKNEQFFGPGTRLTVL.

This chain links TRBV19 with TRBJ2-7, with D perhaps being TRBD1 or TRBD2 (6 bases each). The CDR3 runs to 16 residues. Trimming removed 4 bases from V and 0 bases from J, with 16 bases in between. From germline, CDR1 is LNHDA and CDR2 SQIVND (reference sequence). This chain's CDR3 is CASSTLGGQGSYEQYF. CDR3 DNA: TGTGCCAGTAGTACTCTCGGGGGCCAGGGCTCCTACGAGCAGTACTTC.

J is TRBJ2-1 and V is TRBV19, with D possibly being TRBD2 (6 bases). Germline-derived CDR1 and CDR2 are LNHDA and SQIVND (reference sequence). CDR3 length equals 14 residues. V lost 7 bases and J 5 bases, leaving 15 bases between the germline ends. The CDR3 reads CASNPMGLNNEQFF. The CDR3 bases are TGTGCCAGTAATCCTATGGGACTGAACAATGAGCAGTTCTTC.